This T cell receptor (beta chain) emerged from a study of technical replicates of blood from several donors. This table comes from immunoSEQ multiplex PCR, and its TCRdb copy is limited to in-frame clones, with some not included. This repertoire shows 100,000 or so clones, approximately 96% found once; its top ten account for approximately 0.2%. The receptor was isolated from a human donor in good health. Sequencing was done on a sample of T cells isolated from PBMCs.

The CDR3 region has the DNA TGTGCCAGTAGTATAGTAAACTTGAACACTGAAGCTTTCTTT. Translated, it gives CASSIVNLNTEAFF. The V and J genes are TRBV19 and TRBJ1-1; D gene unclear. Germline values: CDR1 LNHDA, CDR2 SQIVND (reference sequence). Trimming cost V 1 base and J 0 bases, with 6 bases left between them. The CDR3 runs to 14 residues.